This T cell receptor (beta chain) was captured in a study of blood T cell repertoires in COVID-19 (dated by TCRdb to 2020 to 2021). For the study in its entirety: Samples from collaborators originated in the United States, Italy and Spain and spanned both the acute and convalescent phases of COVID-19. The dataset comprised deeply sampled blood TCRbeta repertoires from subjects exposed to, actively infected with, or recovered from COVID-19. The repertoires were released in a freely available public database meant as a resource for research on the immune response to SARS-CoV-2. Samples came from the ongoing ImmuneRACE study (first 160 participants) plus 1,254 subjects from 6 global collaborators. The material from the prospective study consisted of cDNA or gDNA derived from T cells, B-cell-depleted T cells, or PBMCs. Where HLA class I and class II types were available, the types were taken from metadata supplied by the sample provider, not from assay-based typing. The sample metadata nearly always contained a de-identified subject ID, COVID-19 status, age in years and sex. The research as a whole found: How much clinical and demographic metadata was included differed by source and by participant, and the metadata was provided uncurated.

Collaborating institutions collected whole blood in K2EDTA tubes following their own protocols. For TCRbeta analysis, collaborators shipped samples in one of three forms: frozen whole blood, isolated PBMCs, or DNA extracted from either of those sample types. TCRbeta CDR3 regions were amplified from genomic DNA by means of the immunoSEQ Assay, a bias-controlled multiplex PCR. Per the authors' processing: Nucleated cell counts per sample were estimated from amplification of reference gene primers within the assay. To quantify the absolute abundance of each unique TCRbeta CDR3 rearrangement, sequence reads were collapsed and filtered. For each sample, productive Simpson clonality was calculated as the square root of Simpson's diversity index across productive rearrangements. Here the immuneACCESS table is served through TCRdb, limited to in-frame sequences with V and J called. Missing clones are a known gap in these copies; in checked studies unresolved V genes cover under half, and the rest lacks a known reason. That table furnishes V, J and clone size, whereas the DNA furnished D and trimming. The table for this sample lists 350,000 or so clones; 90% of them were counted only once. The ten largest clones capture about 6.5% of the sample.

In the case of this clone: The specificity of this receptor is unknown. There are no base qualities to consult, and no much larger clone falls within one base.

Looking up the germline V gene (reference sequence) yields CDR1 SGHKS and CDR2 YYEKEE. Including the terminal cysteine and phenylalanine, the CDR3 comprises 13 residues. Just the 39-base CDR3 DNA is kept, in frame starting at base 1. Trimming takes 4 bases from V and 4 bases from J, and the germline ends sit 9 bases apart. The receptor chain draws on TRBV5-5 and TRBJ1-3; tentative D gene TRBD1, with 5 bases matching. The sequence came from a man between 18 and 29 years old with active or convalescent COVID-19. The sample was peripheral blood. The CDR3 reads as follows: CASSRGTGNTIYF. The DNA is TGTGCCAGCAGCAGGGGAACCGGAAACACCATATATTTT. The reference TRBV5-5 and TRBJ1-3 proteins fill in what lies around the CDR3, so the full variable domain reads DAGVTQSPTHLIKTRGQQVTLRCSPISGHKSVSWYQQVLGQGPQFIFQYYEKEERGRGNFPDRFSARQFPNYSSELNVNALLLGDSALYLCASSRGTGNTIYFGEGSWLTVV.